Ten or more counts support the clone carrying this T cell receptor beta chain. This entry is derived from a study of T-cell reconstitution after alpha-beta-depleted transplantation in children. Preparation of the TCRbeta library used unique molecular identifiers. Via MiXCR, TCRdb re-called the PCR reads, giving one row per CDR3 protein. The sample includes over 550,000 distinct CDR3 sequences, over 9.5% of them seen just once. The CDR3 contains 15 residues. Trimming left V 0 bases short and J 5 bases short, with 13 bases between. Germline assignment: CDR1 DFQATT and CDR2 SNEGSKA (reference sequence). The sample here was PBMCs from the stem cell graft donor, taken from the stem cell graft. The V gene is TRBV20-1, the J gene TRBJ2-2; D might be TRBD2 (6 bases). The TCR originated in a human donor who donated a stem cell graft to a child with acute myeloid leukemia. Here the CDR3 reads CSARETTRGTGELFF. The DNA for the CDR3 is TGCAGTGCTAGAGAGACGACTAGAGGGACCGGGGAGCTGTTTTTT.